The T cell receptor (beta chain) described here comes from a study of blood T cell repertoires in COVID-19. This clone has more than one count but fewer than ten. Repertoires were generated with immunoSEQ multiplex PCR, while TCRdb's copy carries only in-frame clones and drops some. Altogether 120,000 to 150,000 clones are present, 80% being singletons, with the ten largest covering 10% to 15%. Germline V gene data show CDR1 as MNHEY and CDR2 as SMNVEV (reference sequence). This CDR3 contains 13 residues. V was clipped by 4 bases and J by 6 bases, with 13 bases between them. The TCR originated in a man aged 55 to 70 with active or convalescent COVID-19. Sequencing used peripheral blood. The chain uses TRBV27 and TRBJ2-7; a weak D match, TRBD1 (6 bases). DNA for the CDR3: TGTGCCAGCAGTTACAGGGTGGTCGGCGAGCAGTACTTC. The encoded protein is CASSYRVVGEQYF.